This T cell receptor beta chain was captured by sequencing in a study of cytomegalovirus exposure and HLA in healthy donors. The PCR was carried out with 60 Vbeta primers and 13 Jbeta primers. Profiling relied on immunoSEQ multiplex PCR, and the TCRdb table lists in-frame clones only, not all of them. The repertoire holds 95,000 to 100,000 clones, with about four fifths as singletons. General study points: Cytomegalovirus association was listed for about 170 TCR beta chains. Association with HLA alleles at 0.05 false discovery rate was found for 15,000 to 20,000 TCR beta sequences in a later analysis.

A note on this clone: Its cognate antigen is unknown.

V gave up 7 bases and J gave up 0 bases, with 13 bases separating them. CDR3 length: 14 amino acids. The germline V gene encodes CDR1 MNHEY and CDR2 SMNVEV (reference sequence). The sequenced sample was PBMCs. V is TRBV27 and J is TRBJ2-7; the D gene is possibly TRBD1 (6 bases). The sequence was obtained from a woman between 40 and 55 years old in good health and CMV-seronegative. The CDR3 loop is CASNPTGVSYEQYF. As DNA, the CDR3 is TGTGCCAGCAACCCGACAGGTGTCTCCTACGAGCAGTACTTC.